One sample yielded the 17 T cell receptor beta chains listed below, sequenced in a study of blood T cells in healthy people across ages. It was with a sample-barcoded 5' primer and a J-beta primer mix that a second PCR of roughly 7 to 12 cycles was run. MiXCR was run by TCRdb on the 5' RACE reads, yielding one entry per CDR3 protein. The sample yields hundreds of thousands of distinct CDR3 sequences, 32% seen once. The sequenced sample was blood. These receptors all stem from a woman older than 75 in good health.

This clonotype was seen a handful of times. The chain links TRBV20-1 to TRBJ2-3; the D gene is possibly TRBD1 (5 bases). Germline V gene sequence: CDR1 DFQATT, CDR2 SNEGSKA (reference sequence). Trimming stripped 5 bases from V and 2 bases from J, with 20 bases between. The CDR3 has 16 residues. CDR3 sequence (DNA): TGCAGTGCTGGGGTTGGACACCGACGGGCCACAGATACGCAGTATTTT. This translates into CSAGVGHRRATDTQYF.

The CDR3: CAWNPREPYGYTF. In DNA form, the CDR3 reads TGTGCCTGGAACCCCAGGGAACCCTATGGCTACACCTTC. V and J are TRBV30 and TRBJ1-2; TRBD1 might be the D (5 bases). The CDR3 loop spans 13 amino acids. CDR1 is GTSNPN and CDR2 is SVGIG in the germline V gene (reference sequence). V lost 4 bases, J lost 4 bases, and 13 bases lay in between.

This clonotype was found many times. The V call is TRBV12-5, the J call TRBJ2-3; D remains unclear. Trimming shortened V by 3 bases and J by 2 bases, and 3 bases separated the two germline ends. The CDR3 runs to 12 residues. The germline V gene has CDR1 LGHNT and CDR2 FRNRAP. The CDR3 bases are TGTGCTAGTGGTTTTGACACAGATACGCAGTATTTT. Protein sequence: CASGFDTDTQYF.

This chain joins TRBV7-6 and TRBJ2-1; D unclear. Germline CDR1 is SGHVS and CDR2 is FNYEAQ. With 1 base removed from V and 4 bases from J, the gap between germline ends came to 11 bases. The CDR3 spans 15 residues. In DNA form, the CDR3 reads TGTGCCAGCAGCTTAGAACCCCGGTCGTACAATGAGCAGTTCTTC. Its protein product is CASSLEPRSYNEQFF.

Comment on this clonotype: This may be a read error, as it is one base from a much larger clone. Lacking the conserved final phenylalanine or tryptophan, this CDR3 likely reflects a read error. The rearrangement links TRBV7-2 to TRBJ1-5; 11 positions match TRBD1. This CDR3 has 16 residues. V lost 1 base to trimming and J lost 7 bases; unmatched junction nucleotides: 6. The germline gives CDR1 SGHTA, CDR2 FQGNSA. In nucleotides, the CDR3 is TGTGCCAGCAGCTTAGACGGGACAGGGGGACTCCAGCCCCAGCATTTG. Protein: CASSLDGTGGLQPQHL.

This clonotype came up a few times. The CDR3 nucleotides are TGTGCCTGGAGCGCTAGCGCAGGGGGAATCAGCAATCAGCCCCAGCATTTT. Translation gives CAWSASAGGISNQPQHF. V and J are TRBV30 and TRBJ1-5; 7 bases fit TRBD1. Germline V gene sequence: CDR1 GTSNPN, CDR2 SVGIG (reference sequence). J gave up 1 base and V 3 bases, and 12 bases lay outside the gene matches. The CDR3 contains 17 residues.

Concerning this clonotype itself: At one end, the junction sequence differs from germline, possibly due to a read error. This rearrangement joins TRBV6-2 or TRBV6-3 to TRBJ2-1; a weak D match, TRBD2 (6 bases). Looked up from germline, CDR1 is MNHEY and CDR2 is SVGEGT. CDR3 size: 13 residues. The DNA for the CDR3 is TGCGCCAGCAGTTACTCGGGTCGCGGGGAGGCGTTCTTC. It encodes CASSYSGRGEAFF.

This clonotype was detected many times. V is TRBV5-5 and J is TRBJ2-7; TRBD2 agrees at 8 bases. Trimming removed 0 bases from V and 7 bases from J; junction bases left unmatched: 9. Germline-derived CDR1 and CDR2 are SGHKS and YYEKEE (reference sequence). This CDR3 comprises 15 residues. The CDR3: CASSLAGLGVREQYF. The CDR3 nucleotides are TGTGCCAGCAGCTTGGCGGGACTAGGAGTTCGGGAGCAGTACTTC.

This clonotype was recorded many times. The chain employs TRBV4-2 and TRBJ2-1; 10 nucleotides align to TRBD2. The CDR3 runs to 20 residues. Germline CDR1 LGHNA, CDR2 YNFKEQ. V dropped 0 bases and J dropped 1; count of bases not matched to a gene: 12. CDR3 nucleotide sequence: TGTGCCAGCAGCCAAGATCTGGGAGAGCGGGGGGGCGAGTCCTACAATGAGCAGTTCTTC. Translation: CASSQDLGERGGESYNEQFF.

Concerning this clonotype itself: Just one base apart from a much larger clone, this may be a read error. The gene calls are TRBV7-3 and TRBJ2-2; D possibly uses TRBD1 or TRBD2 (5 bases each). The germline V gene encodes CDR1 SGHTA and CDR2 FQGTGA. The V and J ends lost 4 bases and 9 bases respectively, with 15 bases between them. The CDR3 runs to 14 residues. CDR3 coding DNA: TGTGCCAGCAGCTCACTAGGGGTGGCCAGGGAGCTGTTTTTT. This gives the protein CASSSLGVARELFF.

The table lists this clonotype with many counts. CDR3 DNA: TGCGCCAGCAGCCAAGATATGGGATCACCCCTCCACTTT. Protein: CASSQDMGSPLHF. The V call is TRBV4-3, the J call TRBJ1-6; D call uncertain. Germline-derived CDR1 and CDR2 are LGHNA and YSLEER. The length of the CDR3 is 13 residues. Trimming shortened V by 0 bases and J by 10 bases, and 7 bases separated the two germline ends.

Points on this clonotype: This may be a read error: a much more frequent sequence differs by one nucleotide. This chain joins TRBV2 and TRBJ2-7; D unclear. This CDR3 is built from 12 residues. Germline V CDR1 and CDR2: SNHLY, FYNNEI. V lost 11 bases and J lost 0, with 11 bases in between. The CDR3 spells CACRAVSYEQYF. CDR3 in DNA: TGTGCCTGTAGGGCGGTCTCCTACGAGCAGTACTTC.

In this sample, this clonotype turned up a few times. The chain uses TRBV15 and TRBJ1-1; TRBD1 is a possible D gene (5 bases). Trimming cost V 0 bases and J 1 base, with 15 bases left between them. Germline V gene sequence: CDR1 LNHNV, CDR2 YYDKDF (reference sequence). This CDR3 is built from 17 residues. The CDR3 spells CATSRDLGTRWNTEAFF. The CDR3 DNA reads as TGTGCCACCAGCAGAGATCTAGGGACTCGATGGAACACTGAAGCTTTCTTT.

This CDR3 reads CASSQDFGTGGFSTEAFF. CDR3 coding DNA: TGTGCCAGCAGCCAAGACTTCGGGACAGGGGGCTTTAGCACTGAAGCTTTCTTT. This chain joins TRBV3-1 and TRBJ1-1; 12 bases are a match to TRBD1. The V gene end was trimmed by 0 bases and the J gene end by 4 bases; junction bases not matched to a gene: 9. Germline V gene sequence: CDR1 LGHDT, CDR2 YNNKEL (reference sequence). The CDR3 has 18 amino acids.

This clonotype appeared a few times. V and J are TRBV20-1 and TRBJ1-1; perhaps TRBD1 as D (5 bases). This CDR3 is built from 13 residues. Germline lookup yields CDR1 DFQATT and CDR2 SNEGSKA (reference sequence). Trimming removed 0 bases from V and 11 bases from J, with 16 bases in between. CDR3 nucleotides: TGCAGTGCTAGAGAGCGGCAGGGCCGTCGGGCTTTCTTT. It codes for CSARERQGRRAFF.

At least ten counts were recorded for this clonotype. The chain uses TRBV7-2 and TRBJ2-1, with D perhaps matching TRBD2 (5 bases). The CDR3 spans 13 residues. Germline values: CDR1 SGHTA, CDR2 FQGNSA. V was pared by 4 bases and J by 3 bases, with 7 bases between. In DNA, the CDR3 is TGTGCCAGCAGCTCCGGGGACTACAATGAGCAGTTCTTC. Amino acids: CASSSGDYNEQFF.

This sequence joins TRBV20-1 and TRBJ1-1, with 7 bases identical to TRBD1. With V trimmed by 4 bases and J by 1 base, 6 bases remained unmatched. This CDR3 has 14 residues. The germline V gene encodes CDR1 DFQATT and CDR2 SNEGSKA (reference sequence). The CDR3 region is CSAMKGATNTEAFF. CDR3 bases: TGCAGTGCTATGAAGGGGGCAACGAACACTGAAGCTTTCTTT.